This T cell receptor beta chain was captured by sequencing in a study of shared clonotypes between healthy human individuals. Looking at the study overall: Contributing individuals were a couple of females and three males aged 18 to 49.

As regards this clone: Its target is not known.

Using about 0.2 ug DNA, around 30,000 T cell genomes, the sorted-subset replicate PCRs were run. Authors' methods: ImmunoSEQ yielded junction-only sequences lacking quality scores, so filtering differed. Profiling relied on immunoSEQ multiplex PCR, and the TCRdb table lists in-frame clones only, not all of them. For V, J and clone size, that table is used; D and trimming come from the DNA. Of roughly 590,000 clones in the sample, 95% to 96% were seen once. The study's findings and limits: Relative to memory subsets, naive subsets generally showed larger estimated richness.

Terminally differentiated effector memory CD45RA+ cells were excluded from the naive CD8 cells, which were CD45RO-negative and positively selected for CCR7. CDR1 is SGHRS, CDR2 YFSETQ, per germline. The CDR3 runs 19 residues. With V trimmed by 0 bases and J by 1 base, 12 bases remained unmatched. This rearrangement joins TRBV5-1 to TRBJ2-1; 8 nucleotides align to TRBD2. The TCR was taken from a woman in her 30s in good health. Material: naive CD8+ T cells sorted from blood. CDR3 in amino acids: CASSLDTSGTRLSYNEQFF. CDR3 nucleotide sequence: TGCGCCAGCAGCTTGGATACTAGCGGAACCCGTCTTTCCTACAATGAGCAGTTCTTC. Full variable domain (outside the CDR3, taken from reference TRBV5-1 and TRBJ2-1): KAGVTQTPRYLIKTRGQQVTLSCSPISGHRSVSWYQQTPGQGLQFLFEYFSETQRNKGNFPGRFSGRQFSNSRSEMNVSTLELGDSALYLCASSLDTSGTRLSYNEQFFGPGTRLTVL.